This T cell receptor (beta chain) was captured in a study of post-analysis software for immune sequencing data. Tagging with unique molecular identifiers was a feature of the TCR beta cDNA libraries. Each CDR3 protein gets one entry after TCRdb re-called the PCR reads with MiXCR. The sample lists 740,000 or so distinct CDR3 sequences, about 50% occurring once. The CDR3 has 14 residues. Of note for this clonotype: Its antigen is currently unknown. A junction end diverges from the germline sequence, so it may reflect a read error.

Study-level points and caveats: With TRBV5-6, TRBV5-1 and TRBV20-1 included, several TRBV segments were more frequent in patients than in controls.

This clonotype was obtained from a girl under 18 with multiple sclerosis. The sequenced sample consisted of blood. J is TRBJ1-5 and V is TRBV12-3 or TRBV12-4; D is perhaps TRBD1 (5 bases). The CDR3 DNA sequence: TGTGCCAACAGTCCCACGCGCGGGGACCAGCCCCAGCATTTT. This encodes CANSPTRGDQPQHF.